One and the same sample provided the 6 T cell receptor beta chains below, sequenced in a study of identical twins. TCRdb ran MiXCR on the 5' RACE reads and lists one entry per CDR3 protein. Of roughly 750,000 distinct CDR3 sequences listed, roughly 20% were seen once; the top ten hold about 4.5%. These data are also associated with another study on T cells expressing NK-cell markers.

Sample: PBMCs. These receptors were collected from a young woman in good health.

The V gene is TRBV27, the J gene TRBJ2-7; 9 bases line up with TRBD1. V lost 4 bases to trimming and J lost 1 base; unmatched junction nucleotides: 11. Germline V gene sequence: CDR1 MNHEY, CDR2 SMNVEV (reference sequence). CDR3 length: 17 amino acids. The CDR3 coding sequence is TGTGCCAGCAGTTCGCCGGGACAGGGTGGTAGGTCCTACGAGCAGTACTTC. This codes for CASSSPGQGGRSYEQYF.

The chain uses TRBV20-1 and TRBJ2-7; D ambiguous. The CDR3 runs to 13 residues. CDR1 and CDR2 from the germline V gene are DFQATT and SNEGSKA (reference sequence). Trimming cost V 1 base and J 5 bases, with 12 bases left between them. The CDR3 DNA is TGCAGTGCTAGAGTGCCCGGCACCCACGAGCAGTACTTC. Amino acid sequence: CSARVPGTHEQYF.

This clonotype was found a few times. The chain uses TRBV25-1 and TRBJ2-5, with 8 bases fitting TRBD1. This CDR3 is built from 13 residues. Germline V gene data show CDR1 as MGHDK and CDR2 as SYGVNS. J lost 2 bases, V lost 9 bases, and 5 bases had no gene match. The CDR3 nucleotides read TGTGCCAGTGCTACAGGGGGACAAGAGACCCAGTACTTC. Its translation is CASATGGQETQYF.

This clonotype was seen only a few times. This CDR3 is CASRVYGDSPLHF. The DNA of the CDR3 is TGTGCCAGCAGGGTGTACGGGGATTCACCCCTCCACTTT. The chain joins TRBV12-3 or TRBV12-4 to TRBJ1-6; D not resolved. V shed 6 bases and J shed 8 bases, with 11 bases lying between them. The CDR3 loop spans 13 amino acids.

J is TRBJ2-7 and V is TRBV9; D may be TRBD1 or TRBD2 (6 bases each). The CDR3 totals 15 residues. The V and J ends lost 4 bases and 0 bases respectively, with 14 bases between them. Per germline, CDR1 SGDLS and CDR2 YYNGEE. The CDR3 nucleotides are TGTGCCAGCAGCCCTAAAGGGGGGAACTCCTACGAGCAGTACTTC. It encodes CASSPKGGNSYEQYF.

Details on this clonotype: Sequence at one end of the junction differs from germline and may be a read error. V usage is TRBV3-1 and J usage is TRBJ2-1; TRBD2 agrees at 9 bases. There are 17 residues in the CDR3. The V gene's germline CDR1 is LGHDT and CDR2 YNNKEL (reference sequence). The CDR3 coding sequence is TGTGCCACCAGCAAACAGGTCGCGGGGGGGCCTGGTAGTGAGCAGTTCTTC. Translated: CATSKQVAGGPGSEQFF.